This is a list of T cell receptor beta chains from one sample in a study of blood T cell repertoires in COVID-19. The table came from immunoSEQ multiplex PCR; TCRdb's copy has only in-frame clones and leaves some out. The sample has about 300,000 clones; 89% are singletons. The sequencing input was peripheral blood. These receptors all come from a woman aged 25 to 45 with COVID-19, enrolled during active disease. CDR3s include the opening cysteine and the closing phenylalanine or tryptophan. Each record gives: D gene, V gene, J gene, clone size, CDR3 DNA, CDR3 protein. D genes are given only for firm matches. Rows may omit the clone size; those that give it use once, few, many or a size class.

TRBD1,TRBV10-1,TRBJ1-4,few,TGCGCCAGCAGTGAGTTTGGCAGGGGGTGTGAAAAACTGTTTTTT,CASSEFGRGCEKLFF
-,TRBV9,TRBJ1-1,-,TGTGCCAGCAGCGTATCCCCCAGTATCACTGAAGCTTTCTTT,CASSVSPSITEAFF
TRBD1,TRBV5-1,TRBJ2-3,-,TGCGCCAGCAGCGGGGGACAGGGACACATCGATACGCAGTATTTT,CASSGGQGHIDTQYF
TRBD2,TRBV19,TRBJ2-5,-,TGTGCCAGCGGACTAACTAGCGGGGGGAAGACCCAGTACTTC,CASGLTSGGKTQYF
TRBD1,TRBV19,TRBJ1-5,-,TGTGCCAGTAGACGTCTTCCCGGACAGGCGGTTAGCAATCAGCCCCAGCATTTT,CASRRLPGQAVSNQPQHF
-,TRBV4-1,TRBJ1-1,-,TGCGCCAGCAGCCAAGAGGGGGGTGCCAGGGCCACTGAAGCTTTCTTT,CASSQEGGARATEAFF
-,TRBV2,TRBJ1-4,few,TGTGCCAGCAGTATGGCAGTTAATGAAAAACTGTTTTTT,CASSMAVNEKLFF
-,TRBV19,TRBJ2-5,-,TGTGCCAGTAGCATGGCCCCCGGGGGTACAGGGGACGAAGAGACCCAGTACTTC,CASSMAPGGTGDEETQYF
TRBD2,TRBV5-1,TRBJ2-5,-,TGCGCCAGCAGCTTGGAAGGCGGGGGGGCTTTTCAGGAGACCCAGTACTTC,CASSLEGGGAFQETQYF
TRBD1,TRBV5-1,TRBJ1-1,-,TGCGCCAGCAGCGAAACAGGGGATTACACTGAAGCTTTCTTT,CASSETGDYTEAFF
-,TRBV10-1,TRBJ1-6,-,TGCGCCAGCAGTGACCGGGATCCAAGGCAATCACCCCTCCACTTT,CASSDRDPRQSPLHF
-,TRBV6-5,TRBJ1-4,-,TGTGCCAGCAGTTACCTTGGGGGCGAAGGTGAAAAACTGTTTTTT,CASSYLGGEGEKLFF
-,TRBV2,TRBJ2-2,-,TGTGCCAGCAGTCAGGAGACTAGTCTGAACACCGGGGAGCTGTTTTTT,CASSQETSLNTGELFF
-,TRBV7-9,TRBJ1-3,few,TGTGCCAGCAGCTTCTTGGGAAACACCATATATTTT,CASSFLGNTIYF
TRBD1,TRBV5-1,TRBJ1-4,-,TGCGCCAGCACGAGACAGGGTTTCAATGAAAAACTGTTTTTT,CASTRQGFNEKLFF
TRBD2,TRBV7-9,TRBJ2-3,-,TGTGCCAGCAGGGCGGTGGGTAGCGGGGGGCCAGATACGCAGTATTTT,CASRAVGSGGPDTQYF
-,TRBV18,TRBJ1-4,once,TGTGCCAGCTCACGGGGCACTAATGAAAAACTGTTTTTT,CASSRGTNEKLFF
TRBD2,TRBV28,TRBJ2-1,-,TGTGCCAGCAGTTCCCCGGGACTAGCTAAAAATGAGCAGTTCTTC,CASSSPGLAKNEQFF
-,TRBV7-9,TRBJ2-5,-,TGTGCCAGCAGCTTAACCTCGGGAGTCGAGACCCAGTACTTC,CASSLTSGVETQYF
-,TRBV6-5,TRBJ1-1,-,TGTGCCAGCAGTTACGTTCGGGGGGAAGCTTTCTTT,CASSYVRGEAFF
-,TRBV4-1,TRBJ1-1,-,TGCGCCAGCAGCCAGCGGGCTGGGGTGAACACTGAAGCTTTCTTT,CASSQRAGVNTEAFF
-,TRBV23-1,TRBJ2-1,-,TGCGCCAGCAGTCAGCTTCCTGCGGGCAGGAGCTCCTACAATGAGCAGTTCTTC,CASSQLPAGRSSYNEQFF
TRBD1,TRBV6-5,TRBJ1-5,-,TGTGCCAGCAGTCGCGGACAGGGAGGTCAGCCCCAGCATTTT,CASSRGQGGQPQHF
-,TRBV6-1,TRBJ1-4,once,TGTGCCAGCAGTGAATCGGGGGTTCGAACTAATGAAAAACTGTTTTTT,CASSESGVRTNEKLFF
-,TRBV11-3,TRBJ2-5,-,TGTGCCAGCAGCTTAGGGAGACTAGGACAAGAGACCCAGTACTTC,CASSLGRLGQETQYF
-,TRBV5-8,TRBJ1-3,-,TGTGCCAGCAGCTTGGGTCAGACGGGGAACACCATATATTTT,CASSLGQTGNTIYF
-,TRBV7-2,TRBJ1-5,-,TGTGCCAGCAGCTTAGGCAGTGGGGCCCAACAGCCCCAGCATTTT,CASSLGSGAQQPQHF
-,TRBV2,TRBJ1-3,-,TGTGCCAGCAGTGAGCAAGGAGGGACCTCTGGAAACACCATATATTTT,CASSEQGGTSGNTIYF
TRBD1,TRBV5-6,TRBJ1-2,-,TGTGCCAGCAGCTATGGGACAGCCGCTTTTGGCTACACCTTC,CASSYGTAAFGYTF
-,TRBV4-1,TRBJ2-3,-,TGCGCCAGCAGCCAATTCAGCACTCAGGGCACAGATACGCAGTATTTT,CASSQFSTQGTDTQYF
TRBD1,TRBV19,TRBJ2-3,-,TGTGCCAGTAGTATATCCACAGGGGGCACAGATACGCAGTATTTT,CASSISTGGTDTQYF
TRBD2,TRBV18,TRBJ2-2,-,TGTGCCAGCTCAGGACTAGCGGGGGGAGCCACCGGGGAGCTGTTTTTT,CASSGLAGGATGELFF
TRBD2,TRBV4-1,TRBJ2-5,-,TGCGCCAGCAGCCAAGTTCAGGCGGGGGGCGGTGAGACCCAGTACTTC,CASSQVQAGGGETQYF
TRBD1,TRBV2,TRBJ1-2,few,TGTGCCAGCGTTGAGGGGGCGAGAGGCTACACCTTC,CASVEGARGYTF
TRBD1,TRBV27,TRBJ1-2,-,TGTGCCAGCAGTTTATCCGGACAGGGAATGGGTTTAAGCTACACCTTC,CASSLSGQGMGLSYTF
TRBD1,TRBV28,TRBJ1-1,-,TGTGCCAGCAGAGAGACAGGGTCGAACACTGAAGCTTTCTTT,CASRETGSNTEAFF
-,TRBV28,TRBJ1-3,-,TGTGCCAGCACCCCGGCCCGACAGGGAAACACCATATATTTT,CASTPARQGNTIYF
TRBD1,TRBV2,TRBJ2-5,-,TGTGCCAGTGGACAGGGGCAAGAGACCCAGTACTTC,CASGQGQETQYF
-,TRBV5-5,TRBJ1-2,-,TGTGCCAGCAGCTTGTCCCGGACAGTCCAGTATGGCTACACCTTC,CASSLSRTVQYGYTF
-,TRBV27,TRBJ1-2,-,TGTGCCGTACGGACAGACTATGGCTACACCTTC,CAVRTDYGYTF